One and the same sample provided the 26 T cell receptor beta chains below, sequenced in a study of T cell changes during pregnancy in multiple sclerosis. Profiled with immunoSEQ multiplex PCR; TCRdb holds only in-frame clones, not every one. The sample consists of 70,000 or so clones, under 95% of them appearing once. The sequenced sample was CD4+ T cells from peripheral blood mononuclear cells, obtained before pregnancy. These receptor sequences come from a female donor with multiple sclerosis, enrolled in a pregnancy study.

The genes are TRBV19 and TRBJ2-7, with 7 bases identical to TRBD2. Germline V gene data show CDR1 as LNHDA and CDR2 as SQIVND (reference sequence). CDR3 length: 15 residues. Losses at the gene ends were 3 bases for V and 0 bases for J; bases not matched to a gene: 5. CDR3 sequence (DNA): TGTGCCAGTAGTATTCCTGCTAGCGGCTCCTACGAGCAGTACTTC. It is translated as CASSIPASGSYEQYF.

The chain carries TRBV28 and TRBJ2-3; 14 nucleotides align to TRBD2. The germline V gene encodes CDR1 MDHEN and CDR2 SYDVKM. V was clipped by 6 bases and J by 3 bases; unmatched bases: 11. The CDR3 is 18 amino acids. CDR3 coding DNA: TGTGCCAGCAGGGAACCGGGACTAGCGGGAGTGAGGACAGATACGCAGTATTTT. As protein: CASREPGLAGVRTDTQYF.

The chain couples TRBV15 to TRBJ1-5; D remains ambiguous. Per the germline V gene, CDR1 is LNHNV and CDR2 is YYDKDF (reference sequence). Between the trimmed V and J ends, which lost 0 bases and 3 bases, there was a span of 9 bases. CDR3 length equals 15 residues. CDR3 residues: CATSRDEGYNQPQHF. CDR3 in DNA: TGTGCCACCAGCAGAGATGAGGGTTACAATCAGCCCCAGCATTTT.

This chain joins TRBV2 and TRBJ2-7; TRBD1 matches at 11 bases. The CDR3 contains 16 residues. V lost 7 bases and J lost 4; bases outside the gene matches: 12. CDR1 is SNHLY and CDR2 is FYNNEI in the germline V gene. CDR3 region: CASTTGQGASIYEQYF. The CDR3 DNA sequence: TGTGCCAGCACCACCGGACAGGGGGCAAGTATTTACGAGCAGTACTTC.

The CDR3 here is CSTLQLGKLFF. CDR3 bases: TGCAGTACGCTACAGTTAGGAAAACTGTTTTTT. This rearrangement joins TRBV20-1 to TRBJ1-4, with D hard to call. Trimming took off 8 bases at V and 10 bases at J, with 14 bases between the two ends. In germline, CDR1 is DFQATT, CDR2 SNEGSKA (reference sequence). The CDR3 has 11 residues.

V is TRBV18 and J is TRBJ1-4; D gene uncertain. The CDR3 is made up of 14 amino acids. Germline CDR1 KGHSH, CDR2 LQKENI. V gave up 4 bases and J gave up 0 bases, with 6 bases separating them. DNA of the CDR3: TGTGCCAGCTCACGGGCATCAACTAATGAAAAACTGTTTTTT. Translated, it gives CASSRASTNEKLFF.

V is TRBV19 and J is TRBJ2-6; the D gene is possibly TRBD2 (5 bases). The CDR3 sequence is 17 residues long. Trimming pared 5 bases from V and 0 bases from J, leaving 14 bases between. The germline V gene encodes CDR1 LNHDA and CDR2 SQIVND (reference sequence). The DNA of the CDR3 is TGTGCCAGTAGTCCACGGACTCGCAGCTCTGGGGCCAACGTCCTGACTTTC. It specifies CASSPRTRSSGANVLTF.

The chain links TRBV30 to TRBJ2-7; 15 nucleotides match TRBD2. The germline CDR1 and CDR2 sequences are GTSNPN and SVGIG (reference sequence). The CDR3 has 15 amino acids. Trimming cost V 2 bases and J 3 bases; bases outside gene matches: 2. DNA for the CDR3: TGTGCCTGGAGTAAGGGACTAGCGGGAGGCTACGAGCAGTACTTC. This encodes CAWSKGLAGGYEQYF.

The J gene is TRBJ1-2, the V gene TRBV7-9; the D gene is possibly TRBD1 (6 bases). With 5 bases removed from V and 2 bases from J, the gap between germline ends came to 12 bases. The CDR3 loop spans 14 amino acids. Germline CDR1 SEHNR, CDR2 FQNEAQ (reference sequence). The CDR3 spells CASSPRGGNYGYTF. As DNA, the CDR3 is TGTGCCAGCAGCCCAAGGGGGGGAAACTATGGCTACACCTTC.

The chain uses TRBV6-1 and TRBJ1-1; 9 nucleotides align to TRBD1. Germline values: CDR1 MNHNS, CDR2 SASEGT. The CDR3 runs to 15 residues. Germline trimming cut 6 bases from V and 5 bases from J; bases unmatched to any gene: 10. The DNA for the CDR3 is TGTGCCAGCAGGGACACAGGGGGCAGTAGGACTGAAGCTTTCTTT. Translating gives CASRDTGGSRTEAFF.

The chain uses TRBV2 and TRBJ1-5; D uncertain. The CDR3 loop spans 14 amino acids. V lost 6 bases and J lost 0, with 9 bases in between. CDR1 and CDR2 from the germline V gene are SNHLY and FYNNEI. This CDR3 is CASRGSYSNQPQHF. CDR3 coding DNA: TGTGCCAGCAGGGGGAGTTATAGCAATCAGCCCCAGCATTTT.

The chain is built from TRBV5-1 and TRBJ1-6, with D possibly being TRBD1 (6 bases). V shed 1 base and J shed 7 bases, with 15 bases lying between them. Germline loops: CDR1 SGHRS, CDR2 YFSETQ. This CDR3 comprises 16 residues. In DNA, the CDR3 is TGCGCCAGCAGCTTGAGCTTTCGGCAGGGGAATTCACCCCTCCACTTT. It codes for CASSLSFRQGNSPLHF. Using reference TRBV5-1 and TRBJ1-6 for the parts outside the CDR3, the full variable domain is KAGVTQTPRYLIKTRGQQVTLSCSPISGHRSVSWYQQTPGQGLQFLFEYFSETQRNKGNFPGRFSGRQFSNSRSEMNVSTLELGDSALYLCASSLSFRQGNSPLHFGNGTRLTVT.

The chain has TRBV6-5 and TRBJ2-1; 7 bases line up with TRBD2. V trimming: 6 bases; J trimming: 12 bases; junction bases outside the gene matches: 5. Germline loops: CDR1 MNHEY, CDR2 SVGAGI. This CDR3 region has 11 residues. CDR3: CASSNGGWQFF. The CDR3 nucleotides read TGTGCCAGCAGCAACGGGGGGTGGCAGTTCTTC.

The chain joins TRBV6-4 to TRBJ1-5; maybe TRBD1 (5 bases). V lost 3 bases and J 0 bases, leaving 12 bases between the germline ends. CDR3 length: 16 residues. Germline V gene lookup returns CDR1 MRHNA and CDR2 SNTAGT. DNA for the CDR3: TGTGCCAGCAGTGATATAAGGGGCCATAGCAATCAGCCCCAGCATTTT. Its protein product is CASSDIRGHSNQPQHF.

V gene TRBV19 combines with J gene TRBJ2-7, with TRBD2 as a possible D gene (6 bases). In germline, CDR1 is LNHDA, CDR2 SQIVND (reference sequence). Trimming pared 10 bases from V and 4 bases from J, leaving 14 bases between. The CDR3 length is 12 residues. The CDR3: CATGTSAYEQYF. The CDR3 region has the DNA TGTGCCACTGGGACTTCGGCGTACGAGCAGTACTTC.

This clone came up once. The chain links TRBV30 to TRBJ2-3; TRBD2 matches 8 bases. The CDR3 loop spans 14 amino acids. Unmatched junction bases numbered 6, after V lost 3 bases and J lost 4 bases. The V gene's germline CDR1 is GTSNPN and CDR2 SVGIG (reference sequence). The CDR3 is CAWRAGSGADTQYF. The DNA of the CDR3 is TGTGCCTGGAGGGCGGGTAGCGGGGCAGATACGCAGTATTTT.

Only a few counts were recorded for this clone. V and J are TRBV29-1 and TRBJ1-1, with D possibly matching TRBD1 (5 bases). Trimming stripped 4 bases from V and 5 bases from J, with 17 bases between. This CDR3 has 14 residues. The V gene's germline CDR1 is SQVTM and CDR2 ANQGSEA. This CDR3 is CSVAQGSLRTEAFF. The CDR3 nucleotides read TGCAGCGTTGCTCAGGGCTCCCTCCGGACTGAAGCTTTCTTT.

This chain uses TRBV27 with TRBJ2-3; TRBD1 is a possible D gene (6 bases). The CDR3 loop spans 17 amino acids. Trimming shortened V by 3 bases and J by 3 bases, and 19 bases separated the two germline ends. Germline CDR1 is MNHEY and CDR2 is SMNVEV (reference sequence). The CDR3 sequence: CASSFFGIQGQTDTQYF. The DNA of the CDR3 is TGTGCCAGCAGTTTTTTTGGAATACAGGGACAAACAGATACGCAGTATTTT.

The CDR3 reads CSVEASVNEQFF. In DNA, the CDR3 is TGCAGCGTTGAGGCTAGCGTTAATGAGCAGTTCTTC. The chain combines TRBV29-1 with TRBJ2-1; possibly TRBD2 for D (6 bases). The CDR3 covers 12 residues. Trimming removed 3 bases at V and 7 bases at J, with 10 bases between. Germline CDR1 is SQVTM and CDR2 is ANQGSEA.

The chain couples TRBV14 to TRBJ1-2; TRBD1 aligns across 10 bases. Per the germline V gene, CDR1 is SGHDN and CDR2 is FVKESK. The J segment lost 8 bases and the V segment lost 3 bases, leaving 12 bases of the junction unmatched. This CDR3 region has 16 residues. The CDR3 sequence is CASSQTGTGDLRGYTF. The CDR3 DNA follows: TGTGCCAGCAGCCAGACCGGGACAGGGGACCTTAGAGGCTACACCTTC.

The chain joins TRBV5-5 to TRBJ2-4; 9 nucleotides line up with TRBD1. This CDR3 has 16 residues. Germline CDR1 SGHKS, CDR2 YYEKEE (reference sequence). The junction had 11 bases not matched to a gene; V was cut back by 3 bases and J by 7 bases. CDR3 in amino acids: CASSSGLDRGRNIQYF. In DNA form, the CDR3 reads TGTGCCAGCAGCTCGGGATTGGACAGGGGACGCAACATTCAGTACTTC.

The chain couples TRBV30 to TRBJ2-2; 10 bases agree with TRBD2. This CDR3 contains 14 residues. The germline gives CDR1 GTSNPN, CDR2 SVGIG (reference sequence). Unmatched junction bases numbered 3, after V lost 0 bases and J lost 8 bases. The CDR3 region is CAWSVTSGKGELFF. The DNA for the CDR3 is TGTGCCTGGAGTGTAACTAGCGGGAAAGGGGAGCTGTTTTTT.

The CDR3 DNA is TGTGCCAGCAGCTTTCAGGGGGGTGGGGCCAACGTCCTGACTTTC. This encodes CASSFQGGGANVLTF. The gene calls are TRBV7-3 and TRBJ2-6; D possibly corresponds to TRBD1 (7 bases). The CDR3 is 15 amino acids. V lost 3 bases and J lost 3, with 9 bases in between. The germline V gene has CDR1 SGHTA and CDR2 FQGTGA.

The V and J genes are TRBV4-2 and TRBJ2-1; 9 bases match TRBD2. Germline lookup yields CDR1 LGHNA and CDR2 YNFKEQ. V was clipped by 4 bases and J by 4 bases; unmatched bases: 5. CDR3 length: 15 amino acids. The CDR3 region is CASSLSGRKYNEQFF. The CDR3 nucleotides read TGTGCCAGCAGCCTAAGCGGGAGGAAATACAATGAGCAGTTCTTC.

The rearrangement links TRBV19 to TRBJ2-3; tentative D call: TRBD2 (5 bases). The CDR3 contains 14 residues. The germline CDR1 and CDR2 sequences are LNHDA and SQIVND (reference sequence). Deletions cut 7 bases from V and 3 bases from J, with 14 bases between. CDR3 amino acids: CASTSKGITDTQYF. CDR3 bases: TGTGCCAGTACTAGCAAAGGAATAACAGATACGCAGTATTTT.

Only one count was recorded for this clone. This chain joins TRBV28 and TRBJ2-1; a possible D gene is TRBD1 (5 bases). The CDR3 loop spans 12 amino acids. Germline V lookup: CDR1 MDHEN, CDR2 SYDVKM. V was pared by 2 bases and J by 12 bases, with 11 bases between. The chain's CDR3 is CASSLRGLGQFF. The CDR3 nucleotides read TGTGCCAGCAGTTTAAGGGGCTTGGGGCAGTTCTTC.